These T cell receptor beta chains were read from a single sample in a study of T cells after yellow fever vaccination. TCRdb ran MiXCR on the 5' RACE reads and lists one entry per CDR3 protein. This table has some 670,000 distinct CDR3 sequences, approximately 13% appearing once. Here the sequenced sample was PBMCs, taken on the day of the yellow fever booster vaccination. The receptors shown here come from a man aged 30-40 years who received the YFV17D yellow fever vaccine. Both conserved end residues are part of each CDR3. D genes are given only for firm matches. A row's size may be missing; if present it is once, few, many or a size class.

j_call: TRBJ2-5; clone_size: .; d_call: TRBD2; v_call: TRBV7-2; cdr3_aa: CASSLVAGGGRKTQYF; cdr3_nt: TGTGCCAGCAGCTTAGTAGCAGGCGGGGGGCGGAAGACCCAGTACTTC
j_call: TRBJ1-5; clone_size: .; d_call: .; v_call: TRBV30; cdr3_aa: CAWSVQDNQPQHF; cdr3_nt: TGTGCCTGGAGTGTACAGGACAATCAGCCCCAGCATTTT
j_call: TRBJ1-1; clone_size: .; d_call: .; v_call: TRBV29-1; cdr3_aa: CSVGGQPEAFF; cdr3_nt: TGCAGCGTTGGCGGCCAGCCGGAAGCTTTCTTT
j_call: TRBJ1-1; clone_size: .; d_call: .; v_call: TRBV5-4; cdr3_aa: CASSPDTKGRTEAFF; cdr3_nt: TGTGCCAGCAGCCCAGACACAAAAGGCCGAACTGAAGCTTTCTTT
j_call: TRBJ2-1; clone_size: many; d_call: TRBD2; v_call: TRBV4-2; cdr3_aa: CASSQEFRTSGRNEQFF; cdr3_nt: TGTGCCAGCAGCCAAGAGTTTAGAACTAGCGGGAGGAATGAGCAGTTCTTC
j_call: TRBJ2-3; clone_size: few; d_call: .; v_call: TRBV7-9; cdr3_aa: CASSRGPWGDTQYF; cdr3_nt: TGTGCCAGCAGCCGGGGTCCATGGGGAGATACGCAGTATTTT
j_call: TRBJ2-2; clone_size: few; d_call: .; v_call: TRBV12-3/TRBV12-4; cdr3_aa: CASSLRQVGGELFF; cdr3_nt: TGTGCCAGCAGTTTACGGCAGGTGGGCGGGGAGCTGTTTTTT
j_call: TRBJ1-1; clone_size: .; d_call: .; v_call: TRBV6-5; cdr3_aa: CASSYSKRTGNTEAFF; cdr3_nt: TGTGCCAGCAGTTACTCAAAAAGGACTGGGAACACTGAAGCTTTCTTT
j_call: TRBJ2-3; clone_size: few; d_call: TRBD2; v_call: TRBV7-2; cdr3_aa: CASSLARLAGPTDTQYF; cdr3_nt: TGTGCCAGCAGCTTAGCGCGGCTAGCGGGGCCCACAGATACGCAGTATTTT
j_call: TRBJ1-2; clone_size: few; d_call: TRBD1; v_call: TRBV6-5; cdr3_aa: CASGQGSNYGYTF; cdr3_nt: TGTGCCAGCGGACAGGGTAGTAACTATGGCTACACCTTC
j_call: TRBJ2-1; clone_size: .; d_call: TRBD1; v_call: TRBV29-1; cdr3_aa: CSVESPGQGMHEQFF; cdr3_nt: TGCAGCGTTGAATCCCCGGGACAGGGGATGCATGAGCAGTTCTTC
j_call: TRBJ2-3; clone_size: few; d_call: .; v_call: TRBV3-1; cdr3_aa: CASSQFPGASRRDTQYF; cdr3_nt: TGTGCCAGCAGCCAGTTCCCTGGGGCCTCCCGTAGGGATACGCAGTATTTT
j_call: TRBJ2-2; clone_size: .; d_call: .; v_call: TRBV5-1; cdr3_aa: CASSLLGQAFGELFF; cdr3_nt: TGCGCCAGCAGCTTGCTCGGGCAGGCCTTCGGGGAGCTGTTTTTT
j_call: TRBJ2-1; clone_size: few; d_call: .; v_call: TRBV7-2; cdr3_aa: CASSFRGNYNEQFF; cdr3_nt: TGTGCCAGCAGCTTCCGAGGGAACTACAATGAGCAGTTCTTC
j_call: TRBJ2-5; clone_size: .; d_call: .; v_call: TRBV6-2/TRBV6-3; cdr3_aa: CASNSAPGSRQETQYF; cdr3_nt: TGTGCCAGCAACTCAGCTCCGGGGAGTCGGCAAGAGACCCAGTACTTC
j_call: TRBJ2-3; clone_size: .; d_call: .; v_call: TRBV20-1; cdr3_aa: CSARIRTSTDTQYF; cdr3_nt: TGCAGTGCTAGAATTAGGACTAGCACAGATACGCAGTATTTT
j_call: TRBJ2-7; clone_size: many; d_call: TRBD2; v_call: TRBV11-3; cdr3_aa: CASSFRGVSSGKNSYEQYF; cdr3_nt: TGTGCCAGCAGCTTTCGTGGAGTATCTAGCGGGAAGAACTCCTACGAGCAGTACTTC
j_call: TRBJ2-1; clone_size: .; d_call: TRBD2; v_call: TRBV19; cdr3_aa: CASSSWTSGTHNEQFF; cdr3_nt: TGTGCCAGTAGTTCTTGGACTAGCGGGACTCACAATGAGCAGTTCTTC
j_call: TRBJ2-1; clone_size: .; d_call: .; v_call: TRBV2; cdr3_aa: CASSDDDNEQFF; cdr3_nt: TGTGCCAGCAGTGATGATGACAATGAGCAGTTCTTC
j_call: TRBJ2-5; clone_size: .; d_call: .; v_call: TRBV10-1; cdr3_aa: CASSEASTGQETQYF; cdr3_nt: TGCGCCAGCAGTGAAGCGTCCACGGGCCAAGAGACCCAGTACTTC
j_call: TRBJ2-1; clone_size: .; d_call: TRBD2; v_call: TRBV4-3; cdr3_aa: CASSPREGLAGNNEQFF; cdr3_nt: TGCGCCAGCAGCCCCCGGGAGGGACTAGCGGGGAACAATGAGCAGTTCTTC
j_call: TRBJ2-3; clone_size: .; d_call: TRBD2; v_call: TRBV7-3; cdr3_aa: CASSLEGSLAGNTDTQYF; cdr3_nt: TGTGCCAGCAGCCTCGAAGGGTCACTAGCGGGAAACACAGATACGCAGTATTTT
j_call: TRBJ2-3; clone_size: few; d_call: TRBD1; v_call: TRBV7-8; cdr3_aa: CASSARQGSTDTQYF; cdr3_nt: TGTGCCAGCAGCGCCCGACAGGGAAGCACAGATACGCAGTATTTT
j_call: TRBJ2-1; clone_size: few; d_call: TRBD2; v_call: TRBV28; cdr3_aa: CASRLAGGSNEQFF; cdr3_nt: TGTGCCAGCCGACTAGCGGGAGGGAGTAATGAGCAGTTCTTC
j_call: TRBJ2-7; clone_size: many; d_call: .; v_call: TRBV28; cdr3_aa: CASSPSSGSGEQYF; cdr3_nt: TGTGCCAGCAGCCCGTCGTCTGGCTCTGGCGAGCAGTACTTC
j_call: TRBJ1-4; clone_size: few; d_call: TRBD1; v_call: TRBV15; cdr3_aa: CATSASKDRVGEKLFF; cdr3_nt: TGTGCCACCAGCGCGTCCAAAGACAGGGTTGGTGAAAAACTGTTTTTT
j_call: TRBJ2-2; clone_size: .; d_call: .; v_call: TRBV7-2; cdr3_aa: CASSSAPTGELFF; cdr3_nt: TGTGCCAGCAGCTCAGCGCCCACCGGGGAGCTGTTTTTT
j_call: TRBJ2-7; clone_size: few; d_call: TRBD1; v_call: TRBV20-1; cdr3_aa: CSARDQGDPSYEQYF; cdr3_nt: TGCAGTGCTAGAGATCAGGGGGACCCTTCCTACGAGCAGTACTTC